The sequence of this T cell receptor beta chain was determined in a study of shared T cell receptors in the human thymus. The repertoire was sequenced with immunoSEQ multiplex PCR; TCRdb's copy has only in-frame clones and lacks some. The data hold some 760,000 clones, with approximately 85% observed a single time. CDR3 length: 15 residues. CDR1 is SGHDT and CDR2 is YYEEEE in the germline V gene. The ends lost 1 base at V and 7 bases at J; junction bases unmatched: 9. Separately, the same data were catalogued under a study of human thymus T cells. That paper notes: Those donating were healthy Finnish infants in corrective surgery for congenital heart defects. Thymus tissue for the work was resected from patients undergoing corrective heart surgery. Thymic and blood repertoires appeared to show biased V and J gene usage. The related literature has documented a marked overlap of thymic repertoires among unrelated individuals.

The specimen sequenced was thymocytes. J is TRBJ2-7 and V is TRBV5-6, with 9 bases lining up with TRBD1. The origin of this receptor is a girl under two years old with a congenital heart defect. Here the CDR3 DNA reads TGTGCCAGCAGCTTGAGGGACAGGGAGTTCTTAGAGCAGTACTTC. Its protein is CASSLRDREFLEQYF.